The present TCR beta chain was sequenced within a study of beta chain features in type 1 diabetes. Study-wide results and limits: A possible short-template PCR bias applies equally to patients and controls. Significant though moderate, a shortening of TCRB CDR3s appeared in all four CD4+ subsets of Type 1 diabetes patients.

The sample holds a few counts of this clone. What it binds is unknown. cDNA synthesis used the whole RNA isolate, giving expressed TCRB sequences. Naive, central memory and regulatory T cell samples yielded around 3.9 million reads on average. Clones were read by immunoSEQ multiplex PCR, and TCRdb kept only the in-frame ones, dropping some. The sample has about 360,000 clones, around an eighth seen once. The single heparinised draw taken from each donor contained around 100 mL of blood on average. CDR3 length: 10 amino acids. Germline lookup yields CDR1 SQVTM and CDR2 ANQGSEA. V was pared by 6 bases and J by 5 bases, with 8 bases between.

Sequenced sample: naive CD4+ T cells from blood. The chain employs TRBV29-1 and TRBJ2-7, with a weak D call TRBD2 (6 bases). The sequence derives from a woman aged 18-29 years with type 1 diabetes. The CDR3 spells CSVGEDEQYF. CDR3 sequence (DNA): TGCAGCGTCGGGGAGGACGAGCAGTACTTC.